These 20 T cell receptor beta chains were all obtained from the same sample, sequenced in a study of patients and donors after allogeneic stem cell transplantation. TCRdb fed the RT-PCR reads into MiXCR, producing one record per CDR3 protein. The sample shows approximately 150,000 distinct CDR3 sequences, about 40% of them seen only once. The source material was blood, either unsorted or a sorted T cell fraction (not recorded which). These receptors all stem from a human donor who was either an allogeneic HSCT recipient or a stem cell or donor lymphocyte infusion donor (not recorded which). It is not recorded whose cells these are; they may come from a transplant donor.

This clonotype was detected only a few times. V usage is TRBV7-2 and J usage is TRBJ1-5; no firm D call. The length of the CDR3 is 15 residues. Germline CDR1 reads SGHTA; CDR2 reads FQGNSA. V was trimmed by 1 base and J by 2 bases, leaving 9 bases between them. The CDR3 nucleotides read TGTGCCAGCAGCTTAGGCCGGGTTGGCAATCAGCCCCAGCATTTT. This sequence encodes CASSLGRVGNQPQHF.

This clonotype came up a few times. The rearrangement joins TRBV7-9 to TRBJ1-1, with 10 bases matching TRBD1. Germline lookup yields CDR1 SEHNR and CDR2 FQNEAQ (reference sequence). J was trimmed by 4 bases and V by 4 bases; bases with no gene match: 3. The CDR3 runs 14 residues. CDR3: CASSWTGGSTEAFF. The CDR3 region has the DNA TGTGCCAGCAGCTGGACAGGGGGATCCACTGAAGCTTTCTTT.

The chain carries TRBV6-6 and TRBJ1-5, with a possible D match to TRBD1 (5 bases). The CDR3 is made up of 15 amino acids. Germline lookup yields CDR1 MNHNY and CDR2 SVGAGI (reference sequence). Deletions cut 6 bases from V and 1 base from J, with 13 bases between. The CDR3, as DNA: TGTGCCAGCAGACCGGGACTGCCGAGCAATCAGCCCCAGCATTTT. This translates into CASRPGLPSNQPQHF.

This chain connects TRBV18 to TRBJ2-5; D may be TRBD2 (6 bases). The CDR3 loop spans 13 amino acids. The germline gives CDR1 KGHSH, CDR2 LQKENI. V was clipped by 5 bases and J by 5 bases, with 12 bases between them. DNA for the CDR3: TGTGCCAGCTCAAGACTAGGAGCGGAGACCCAGTACTTC. This sequence encodes CASSRLGAETQYF.

V and J are TRBV27 and TRBJ2-5; D remains ambiguous. Germline lookup yields CDR1 MNHEY and CDR2 SMNVEV (reference sequence). Trimming removed 6 bases from V and 5 bases from J, with 10 bases in between. There are 12 residues in the CDR3. The CDR3 protein is CASRTQGETQYF. CDR3 DNA sequence: TGTGCCAGCAGGACCCAAGGGGAGACCCAGTACTTC.

The chain couples TRBV6-5 to TRBJ1-5; 8 bases agree with TRBD1. CDR3 size: 15 residues. The V gene's germline CDR1 is MNHEY and CDR2 SVGAGI. After removal of 5 bases from V and 5 bases from J, the junction contained 8 bases not matched to a gene. This CDR3 reads CASSPRDRLYQPQHF. For the CDR3, the DNA is TGTGCCAGCAGTCCTCGGGACAGGTTATATCAGCCCCAGCATTTT.

Here the CDR3 DNA reads TGTGCATCGGGGGCGGATGACAATGAGCAGTTCTTC. Encoded protein: CASGADDNEQFF. The V gene is TRBV4-2, the J gene TRBJ2-1; D may be TRBD1 or TRBD2 (6 bases each). The CDR3 covers 12 residues. Looked up from germline, CDR1 is LGHNA and CDR2 is YNFKEQ.

The V and J genes are TRBV5-1 and TRBJ1-1; D is unclear. The germline CDR1 and CDR2 sequences are SGHRS and YFSETQ. The CDR3 runs 14 residues. V lost 4 bases to trimming and J lost 1 base, with 11 bases between them. CDR3 amino acids: CASSPRTPNTEAFF. DNA of the CDR3: TGCGCCAGCAGCCCCCGGACCCCGAACACTGAAGCTTTCTTT.

This chain uses TRBV5-5 with TRBJ2-2; 9 bases map to TRBD1. J lost 6 bases, V lost 5 bases, and 11 bases had no gene match. The CDR3 totals 16 residues. Germline-derived CDR1 and CDR2 are SGHKS and YYEKEE (reference sequence). The CDR3 sequence is CASRPRQGEAPGELFF. DNA for the CDR3: TGTGCCAGCAGGCCCCGACAGGGGGAGGCCCCCGGGGAGCTGTTTTTT.

The rearrangement uses TRBV25-1 and TRBJ1-6; D is undetermined. Germline V gene data show CDR1 as MGHDK and CDR2 as SYGVNS. Trimming stripped 1 base from V and 7 bases from J, with 5 bases between. This CDR3 has 13 residues. In nucleotides, the CDR3 is TGTGCCAGCAGTGAATGGGAGAATTCACCCCTCCACTTT. Translation: CASSEWENSPLHF.

CDR3 DNA: TGCAGTGCTAGAGATAGCGAAGGAGTGAACACTGAAGCTTTCTTT. Translating gives CSARDSEGVNTEAFF. The J gene is TRBJ1-1, the V gene TRBV20-1; no firm D call. This CDR3 comprises 15 residues. Germline CDR1 reads DFQATT; CDR2 reads SNEGSKA (reference sequence). V lost 0 bases and J 0 bases, leaving 11 bases between the germline ends.

This sequence joins TRBV20-1 and TRBJ2-5; D remains unclear. This CDR3 contains 12 residues. Trimming removed 6 bases from V and 1 base from J, with 9 bases in between. CDR1 and CDR2 from the germline V gene are DFQATT and SNEGSKA (reference sequence). CDR3 DNA: TGCAGTGCCAGCCCCCTCCAAGAGACCCAGTACTTC. It specifies CSASPLQETQYF.

This clonotype was seen a few times. The chain combines TRBV20-1 with TRBJ1-1; D is perhaps TRBD1 (5 bases). V lost 3 bases and J lost 6, with 17 bases in between. Germline values: CDR1 DFQATT, CDR2 SNEGSKA (reference sequence). The CDR3 covers 14 residues. The CDR3 spells CSASEGAEFAEAFF. CDR3 bases: TGCAGTGCTAGTGAAGGGGCAGAGTTCGCTGAAGCTTTCTTT.

This clonotype was seen a handful of times. The chain has TRBV12-3 or TRBV12-4 and TRBJ1-4; a possible D gene is TRBD1 (6 bases). This CDR3 has 15 amino acids. V was clipped by 5 bases and J by 3 bases, with 13 bases between them. The CDR3 spells CASSNQGWANEKLFF. Here the CDR3 DNA reads TGTGCCAGCAGTAACCAGGGGTGGGCTAATGAAAAACTGTTTTTT.

CDR3 sequence reads: CASTPRQGNQPQHF. The CDR3 DNA reads TGTGCCAGCACCCCCCGCCAGGGTAATCAGCCCCAGCATTTT. The rearrangement uses TRBV6-2 or TRBV6-3 and TRBJ1-5; weak D call: TRBD1 (5 bases). The CDR3 spans 14 residues. CDR1 MNHEY and CDR2 SVGEGT come from the germline V gene. Trimming removed 7 bases at V and 4 bases at J, with 14 bases between.

The chain employs TRBV19 and TRBJ2-1; a weak D match, TRBD1 (5 bases). Germline-derived CDR1 and CDR2 are LNHDA and SQIVND (reference sequence). This CDR3 spans 13 amino acids. Trimming took 7 bases from V and 3 from J, leaving 10 bases between them. CDR3 sequence: CASTRDSYNEQFF. The DNA for the CDR3 is TGTGCCAGTACTCGTGACAGCTACAATGAGCAGTTCTTC.

V usage is TRBV21-1 and J usage is TRBJ2-7; the D segment call TRBD2 is taken from the table without a DNA check. TRBV21-1 represents a pseudogene. The CDR3 loop spans 14 amino acids. CDR3 bases: TGTGCCAGGGGGGGACTAGCGCGTTCCTACGAGCAGTACGTC. As protein: CARGGLARSYEQYV.

The chain recombines TRBV6-5 with TRBJ1-4; unclear D gene. Germline values: CDR1 MNHEY, CDR2 SVGAGI. Trimming removed 7 bases from V and 1 base from J, with 10 bases in between. CDR3 length equals 14 residues. This chain's CDR3 is CASKPWGTNEKLFF. CDR3 coding DNA: TGTGCCAGCAAGCCCTGGGGAACTAATGAAAAACTGTTTTTT.

The V and J genes are TRBV27 and TRBJ2-7, with TRBD2 as a possible D gene (6 bases). CDR3 length: 15 residues. The germline V gene has CDR1 MNHEY and CDR2 SMNVEV (reference sequence). Trimming pared 4 bases from V and 2 bases from J, leaving 15 bases between. The DNA of the CDR3 is TGTGCCAGCAGTTCGTTACGGGGGTTCGCCTACGAGCAGTACTTC. Amino acid sequence: CASSSLRGFAYEQYF.

This clonotype occurred once. This rearrangement joins TRBV18 to TRBJ2-3, with 10 bases identical to TRBD1. The CDR3 spans 16 residues. Germline V gene lookup returns CDR1 KGHSH and CDR2 LQKENI. J was trimmed by 0 bases and V by 3 bases; bases with no gene match: 3. CDR3: CASSPLGQGSTDTQYF. The CDR3 bases are TGTGCCAGCTCACCCCTGGGACAGGGGAGCACAGATACGCAGTATTTT.